The T cell receptor beta chain described here comes from a study of T cell changes during pregnancy in multiple sclerosis. Produced via immunoSEQ multiplex PCR; TCRdb's table is partial and in-frame only. Altogether around 100,000 clones are present, more than 90% being singletons, with the ten largest covering around 3.1%. The input for sequencing was peripheral blood, taken in the second trimester of pregnancy. This TCR came from a female donor with multiple sclerosis, enrolled in a pregnancy study.

This CDR3 reads CASSEAEQETQYF. The CDR3, as DNA: TGTGCCAGCAGTGAAGCTGAGCAAGAGACCCAGTACTTC. The gene calls are TRBV6-1 and TRBJ2-5, with D unresolved. The CDR3 has 13 residues. CDR1 and CDR2 (germline): MNHNS, SASEGT. V shed 0 bases and J shed 2 bases, with 4 bases lying between them.